The text below deals with one TCR beta chain. What it binds is unknown. The CDR3 covers 13 residues. V was cut by 4 bases and J by 2 bases, with 8 bases left in between. CDR1 is SNHLY and CDR2 is FYNNEI in the germline V gene. These data come from a study of post-analysis software for immune sequencing data. Background on the study: Disease courses included relapsing-remitting, secondary progressive and progressive-relapsing multiple sclerosis.

The study, taken as a whole, reports: Clustering by F measure revealed strong co-clustering among samples prepared together in one batch. Five TRBV segments, TRBV5-6, TRBV5-1 and TRBV20-1 among them, were found more frequent in patients than controls. The study found significantly lower normalized Chao1 diversity in multiple sclerosis patients than in controls.

The TCR beta cDNA libraries contained unique molecular identifiers. The source material, about 0.9 to 10 million T cells, gave rise to 500,000 or so cDNA molecules. Via MiXCR, TCRdb re-called the PCR reads, giving one row per CDR3 protein. The sample contains under 900,000 distinct CDR3 sequences, roughly 50% of which appear only once. The material sequenced was blood. The clonotype was recovered from a girl between 5 and 17 years old with multiple sclerosis. This chain links TRBV2 with TRBJ1-1; D is unresolved. The CDR3 is CASSVEGNTEAFF. CDR3 nucleotides: TGTGCCAGCAGTGTCGAGGGAAACACTGAAGCTTTCTTT. Combining the CDR3 with reference TRBV2 and TRBJ1-1 gives the whole variable domain EPEVTQTPSHQVTQMGQEVILRCVPISNHLYFYWYRQILGQKVEFLVSFYNNEISEKSEIFDDQFSVERPDGSNFTLKIRSTKLEDSAMYFCASSVEGNTEAFFGQGTRLTVV.